A selection of T cell receptor beta chains follows, all from one sample in a study of T cells in Graves' hyperthyroidism and ophthalmopathy. TCRdb fed the multiplex PCR reads into MiXCR, producing one record per CDR3 protein. Counted here are around 390,000 distinct CDR3 sequences, about 15% occurring once; the ten biggest clones make up roughly a fifth. Sequenced: blood. The origin of the receptors is a woman aged 30 to 39 with Graves' ophthalmopathy. Both conserved end residues are part of each CDR3. A D gene is named only where the DNA matches it firmly. Some rows mark clone size as missing; the rest say once, few, many or name a class of expanded clone.

many	.	TRBV11-3	TRBJ1-1	CASSLSRTREAFF	TGTGCCAGCAGCTTAAGTAGGACGCGTGAAGCTTTCTTT
.	TRBD2	TRBV12-3/TRBV12-4	TRBJ2-1	CASSSDTSGGAANEQFF	TGTGCCAGCAGTTCCGATACTAGCGGGGGGGCTGCCAATGAGCAGTTCTTC
many	.	TRBV10-3	TRBJ2-7	CAISENRRDYEQYF	TGTGCCATCAGTGAAAATAGACGGGACTACGAGCAGTACTTC
many	.	TRBV3-1	TRBJ1-3	CASSQVGQFSGNTIYF	TGTGCCAGCAGCCAAGTGGGCCAGTTCTCTGGAAACACCATATATTTT
many	TRBD2	TRBV28	TRBJ2-5	CASSPSGGAAVRETQYF	TGTGCCAGCAGCCCTAGCGGGGGGGCCGCGGTCCGAGAGACCCAGTACTTC
few	.	TRBV5-1	TRBJ2-1	CASSLAAPNNEQFF	TGCGCCAGCAGCTTGGCCGCTCCTAACAATGAGCAGTTCTTC
many	TRBD1	TRBV27	TRBJ2-7	CASSLGGTGGSEQYF	TGTGCCAGCAGTTTAGGTGGGACAGGGGGCTCCGAGCAGTACTTC
many	.	TRBV6-2/TRBV6-3	TRBJ2-5	CASSGEETQYF	TGTGCCAGCAGTGGGGAAGAGACCCAGTACTTC
medium-sized	.	TRBV20-1	TRBJ2-3	CSDGTLPDTQYF	TGCAGTGACGGGACGCTTCCCGATACGCAGTATTTT
few	TRBD1	TRBV20-1	TRBJ1-1	CSARDLGQGGRDTEAFF	TGCAGTGCTAGAGACCTTGGACAGGGAGGTAGGGACACTGAAGCTTTCTTT
.	.	TRBV12-3/TRBV12-4	TRBJ1-5	CASSDKRGGNKPQHF	TGTGCCAGCAGTGACAAGAGGGGGGGCAATAAGCCCCAGCATTTT
many	TRBD1	TRBV6-4	TRBJ1-6	CASPNPRTGFSSYNSPLHF	TGTGCCAGCCCGAATCCTAGGACAGGATTCAGCTCCTATAATTCACCCCTCCACTTT
.	.	TRBV7-9	TRBJ2-5	CASSLNSLELGRETQYF	TGTGCCAGCAGCTTAAATAGCCTTGAGCTCGGGCGGGAGACCCAGTACTTC
.	.	TRBV7-9	TRBJ2-5	CASSLDGALRRETQYF	TGTGCCAGCAGCTTAGACGGGGCCCTGCGCCGGGAGACCCAGTACTTC
.	.	TRBV9	TRBJ2-1	CASSVYPDGDSYNEQFF	TGTGCCAGCAGCGTTTACCCGGACGGTGACTCCTACAATGAGCAGTTCTTC
.	TRBD2	TRBV12-3/TRBV12-4	TRBJ2-2	CASSSTLLAGGNTGELFF	TGTGCCAGCAGCTCCACCTTACTAGCGGGGGGGAACACCGGGGAGCTGTTTTTT
few	.	TRBV19	TRBJ1-5	CASNIVWGSNQPQHF	TGTGCCAGTAACATCGTGTGGGGGAGCAATCAGCCCCAGCATTTT
many	.	TRBV24-1	TRBJ1-2	CATSDEGTNYGYTF	TGTGCCACCAGTGATGAAGGAACTAACTATGGCTACACCTTC
many	.	TRBV7-9	TRBJ2-2	CASSLQGRELFF	TGTGCCAGCAGCTTACAGGGAAGGGAGCTGTTTTTT
many	.	TRBV2	TRBJ1-2	CASSGLIQGNYGYTF	TGTGCCAGCAGTGGACTGATCCAGGGAAACTATGGCTACACCTTC
many	TRBD2	TRBV6-1	TRBJ2-1	CASSYRGLAGGKIEQFF	TGTGCCAGCAGTTACAGGGGACTAGCGGGGGGGAAGATTGAGCAGTTCTTC
.	.	TRBV20-1	TRBJ1-4	CSASPEGGEKLFF	TGCAGTGCTAGTCCGGAGGGAGGTGAAAAACTGTTTTTT
many	TRBD1	TRBV19	TRBJ1-1	CASAFLGQGNTEAFF	TGTGCCTCCGCGTTTTTGGGACAGGGAAACACTGAAGCTTTCTTT
many	.	TRBV5-1	TRBJ1-6	CASSPTGSPSPLHF	TGCGCCAGCAGCCCAACAGGGTCTCCATCACCCCTCCACTTT
many	.	TRBV6-2/TRBV6-3	TRBJ2-1	CASSYFDLFVGATYNEQFF	TGTGCCAGCAGCTACTTCGACTTGTTCGTGGGGGCTACCTACAATGAGCAGTTCTTC
many	.	TRBV30	TRBJ2-4	CAWSERGSEILAKNIQYF	TGTGCCTGGAGTGAGAGGGGGTCAGAAATTCTAGCCAAAAACATTCAGTACTTC
.	.	TRBV9	TRBJ2-7	CASSVGPSPANEQYF	TGTGCCAGCAGCGTGGGTCCCTCACCAGCCAACGAGCAGTACTTC
.	TRBD2	TRBV11-2	TRBJ2-1	CASSLGISGGAYEQFF	TGTGCCAGCAGCTTAGGGATTAGCGGGGGGGCCTATGAGCAGTTCTTC
many	.	TRBV2	TRBJ1-5	CASSESMDTNQPQHF	TGTGCCAGCAGTGAATCGATGGACACCAATCAGCCCCAGCATTTT
many	TRBD1	TRBV5-8	TRBJ2-1	CASSLGGQGRVDSYNEQFF	TGTGCCAGCAGCCTCGGGGGACAGGGGCGAGTAGACTCCTACAATGAGCAGTTCTTC
many	TRBD1	TRBV29-1	TRBJ2-5	CSVDPATGVGVETQYF	TGCAGCGTTGACCCAGCTACAGGGGTAGGGGTAGAGACCCAGTACTTC
many	.	TRBV28	TRBJ2-7	CASSGTFYEQYF	TGTGCCAGCAGTGGGACATTTTACGAGCAGTACTTC
.	TRBD1	TRBV6-1	TRBJ1-4	CASRLIQGGNEKLFF	TGTGCCAGCAGACTAATACAGGGGGGAAATGAAAAACTGTTTTTT
once	.	TRBV11-3	TRBJ2-1	CASRGAGANEQFF	TGTGCCAGCAGGGGGGCGGGGGCTAATGAGCAGTTCTTC
many	.	TRBV20-1	TRBJ2-7	CSAQTGLSEQYF	TGCAGTGCGCAAACAGGGTTGTCCGAGCAGTACTTC
many	.	TRBV2	TRBJ2-4	CASSEHGAKNIQYF	TGTGCCAGCAGTGAGCATGGGGCCAAAAACATTCAGTACTTC
many	TRBD1	TRBV5-1	TRBJ2-4	CASSFDRDKKNIQYF	TGCGCCAGCAGCTTTGACAGGGATAAGAAAAACATTCAGTACTTC
many	.	TRBV27	TRBJ1-1	CASRFDPGTEAFF	TGTGCCAGCAGGTTCGATCCAGGGACTGAAGCTTTCTTT
.	TRBD1	TRBV28	TRBJ2-2	CASSATRQGRNTGELFF	TGTGCCAGCTCCGCGACGCGACAGGGGAGGAACACCGGGGAGCTGTTTTTT
many	TRBD1	TRBV20-1	TRBJ2-7	CSALDRALRDEQYF	TGCAGTGCTTTAGACAGGGCCCTTCGCGACGAGCAGTACTTC
.	.	TRBV28	TRBJ1-3	CASSPGGLMAGNTIYF	TGTGCCAGCAGTCCGGGAGGGTTAATGGCTGGAAACACCATATATTTT
many	.	TRBV5-1	TRBJ1-2	CASSLEAPEGYTF	TGCGCCAGCAGCTTGGAGGCCCCAGAGGGCTACACCTTC
many	.	TRBV24-1	TRBJ2-3	CATSVLVYTDTQYF	TGTGCCACCAGTGTTCTAGTGTACACAGATACGCAGTATTTT